The 16 T cell receptor beta chains given below trace back to one sample, sequenced in a study of early T cells in non-severe SARS-CoV-2 infection. TCRdb used MiXCR to reprocess the 5' RACE reads, holding one entry per CDR3 protein. The sample includes around 57,000 distinct CDR3 sequences, approximately 13% seen only once; the top ten take approximately 4.4%. Sequencing was performed on whole blood. The receptor source for this set is an adult who was a healthcare worker with PCR-confirmed SARS-CoV-2 infection or an uninfected control (not recorded which).

There are many counts of this clonotype. V usage is TRBV2 and J usage is TRBJ1-6; a weak D match, TRBD1 (5 bases). CDR1 is SNHLY and CDR2 is FYNNEI in the germline V gene. This CDR3 region has 12 residues. The V end was cut by 1 base, the J end by 14 bases, with 9 bases between. CDR3 in amino acids: CASSEEGSSLHF. DNA for the CDR3: TGTGCCAGCAGTGAAGAGGGGTCGTCCCTCCACTTT.

This clonotype showed up just once. One junction end disagrees with the germline gene, perhaps due to a read error. The V and J genes are TRBV9 and TRBJ2-3, with D tentatively TRBD1 (5 bases). Germline V lookup: CDR1 SGDLS, CDR2 YYNGEE. The CDR3 covers 16 residues. CDR3 protein: CASSVEHRGLTDTQFF. As DNA, the CDR3 is TGTGCCAGCAGCGTAGAGCATAGGGGTCTCACAGATACGCAGTTTTTT.

There are many counts of this clonotype. The V gene is TRBV7-9, the J gene TRBJ1-5, with D maybe TRBD1 (6 bases). Trimming shortened V by 5 bases and J by 5 bases, and 13 bases separated the two germline ends. Germline loops: CDR1 SEHNR, CDR2 FQNEAQ (reference sequence). CDR3 length equals 14 residues. CDR3 DNA sequence: TGTGCCAGCAGCAGTGGACAGCCTTATCAGCCCCAGCATTTT. Encoded protein: CASSSGQPYQPQHF.

This sequence joins TRBV7-3 and TRBJ2-3, with 9 bases lining up with TRBD1. This CDR3 has 16 residues. With V trimmed by 5 bases and J by 4 bases, 10 bases remained unmatched. Germline V gene data show CDR1 as SGHTA and CDR2 as FQGTGA. The CDR3 region is CASSPTPGQGSDTQYF. DNA of the CDR3: TGTGCCAGCAGCCCGACTCCGGGACAGGGCTCAGATACGCAGTATTTT.

This clonotype was seen repeatedly, ten times or more. The gene calls are TRBV10-3 and TRBJ2-3; unclear D gene. Germline V lookup: CDR1 ENHRY, CDR2 SYGVKD. CDR3 length: 16 residues. Trimming removed 0 bases at V and 6 bases at J, with 16 bases between. The CDR3 spells CAISESRGLSSDTQYF. CDR3 DNA: TGTGCCATCAGTGAGTCGCGAGGCCTAAGCTCCGATACGCAGTATTTT.

Ten or more counts support this clonotype. The chain has TRBV28 and TRBJ2-6, with D possibly being TRBD1 (6 bases). Trimming cost V 8 bases and J 0 bases, with 11 bases left between them. Germline CDR1 is MDHEN and CDR2 is SYDVKM. The CDR3 contains 15 residues. DNA for the CDR3: TGTGCCAGCGGAAGGGGGTTCTCTGGGGCCAACGTCCTGACTTTC. It translates to CASGRGFSGANVLTF.

The table lists this clonotype with many counts. The rearrangement uses TRBV30 and TRBJ1-1; 7 positions match TRBD1. This CDR3 region has 14 residues. Germline assignment: CDR1 GTSNPN and CDR2 SVGIG (reference sequence). Trimming removed 4 bases from V and 5 bases from J; junction bases left unmatched: 10. In nucleotides, the CDR3 is TGTGCCTGGACCCGCCCCCTGGACAGGACTGAAGCTTTCTTT. Its protein is CAWTRPLDRTEAFF.

V and J are TRBV18 and TRBJ1-1, with D unresolved. The CDR3 runs 15 residues. V shed 5 bases and J shed 4 bases, with 17 bases lying between them. The germline V gene has CDR1 KGHSH and CDR2 LQKENI. The CDR3: CASSSRAGEGTEAFF. The CDR3 DNA sequence: TGTGCCAGCTCATCGCGGGCCGGGGAAGGCACTGAAGCTTTCTTT.

The J gene is TRBJ1-5, the V gene TRBV7-9, with D unresolved. V dropped 7 bases and J dropped 2 bases, with 9 bases sitting between them. The CDR3 has 13 residues. Germline V CDR1 and CDR2: SEHNR, FQNEAQ (reference sequence). DNA of the CDR3: TGTGCCAGCACCGTAGACGGCAATCAGCCCCAGCATTTT. Its protein is CASTVDGNQPQHF.

At least ten counts were recorded for this clonotype. The chain is built from TRBV7-9 and TRBJ2-7; D could derive from TRBD1 or TRBD2 (6 bases each). The CDR3 length is 15 residues. CDR1 is SEHNR and CDR2 is FQNEAQ in the germline V gene (reference sequence). Trimming took off 3 bases at V and 5 bases at J, with 17 bases between the two ends. CDR3 residues: CASSLWGLGGDEQYF. DNA for the CDR3: TGTGCCAGCAGCTTGTGGGGGCTTGGCGGGGACGAGCAGTACTTC.

This clonotype came up many times. J is TRBJ2-3 and V is TRBV9; weak D call: TRBD2 (5 bases). V shed 2 bases and J shed 2 bases, with 15 bases lying between them. The CDR3 length is 16 residues. In germline, CDR1 is SGDLS, CDR2 YYNGEE. The CDR3 DNA follows: TGTGCCAGCAGCGTGGACCCAACGGGGAACACAGATACGCAGTATTTT. Protein: CASSVDPTGNTDTQYF.

The V gene is TRBV6-1, the J gene TRBJ2-1, with D unclear. The CDR3 runs to 16 residues. Trimming cost V 6 bases and J 8 bases, with 23 bases left between them. Germline-derived CDR1 and CDR2 are MNHNS and SASEGT. CDR3 nucleotide sequence: TGTGCCAGCAGCTATATAAACTCCGGCCTAAAGGATGAGCAGTTCTTC. It translates to CASSYINSGLKDEQFF.

This clonotype was observed many times. The chain combines TRBV7-2 with TRBJ2-1, with 9 bases fitting TRBD1. Unmatched junction bases numbered 14, after V lost 0 bases and J lost 8 bases. The CDR3 has 18 amino acids. The germline V gene has CDR1 SGHTA and CDR2 FQGNSA. The DNA for the CDR3 is TGTGCCAGCAGCTTAGCAGGACAGGGGCTTACGGTTCGCGATGAGCAGTTCTTC. The encoded protein is CASSLAGQGLTVRDEQFF.

This clonotype was observed a handful of times. CDR3 coding DNA: TGTGCCAGCAGCGGGCCCCCGGACAGAAATCAGCCCCAGCATTTT. This gives the protein CASSGPPDRNQPQHF. The chain is built from TRBV5-6 and TRBJ1-5, with D possibly matching TRBD1 (6 bases). The germline V and J ends were trimmed by 4 bases and 4 bases, with 15 bases remaining between them. The CDR3 extends over 15 amino acids. Germline V lookup: CDR1 SGHDT, CDR2 YYEEEE.

This chain uses TRBV29-1 with TRBJ2-5; D perhaps matches TRBD1 (6 bases). The germline V and J ends were trimmed by 6 bases and 4 bases, with 15 bases remaining between them. Germline assignment: CDR1 SQVTM and CDR2 ANQGSEA. CDR3 length: 13 residues. The CDR3 DNA reads as TGCAGCGTAGCTCAGGGGTCGGGAGAGACCCAGTACTTC. Translated: CSVAQGSGETQYF.

The sample holds many counts of this clonotype. The J gene is TRBJ2-1, the V gene TRBV5-1, with 7 bases identical to TRBD2. The V and J ends lost 5 bases and 2 bases, in that order; junction bases with no gene match: 7. Germline V lookup: CDR1 SGHRS, CDR2 YFSETQ. CDR3 length: 15 residues. In DNA form, the CDR3 reads TGCGCCAGCAGAACCGCGGGAGATACCTACAATGAGCAGTTCTTC. Protein product: CASRTAGDTYNEQFF.